These 15 T cell receptor beta chains came from one sample sequenced in a study of response to subunit inactivated influenza vaccine. TCRdb reprocessed the RT-PCR reads with MiXCR, giving one entry per CDR3 protein. The data show approximately 700,000 distinct CDR3 sequences, roughly 14% seen once. The source was PBMCs from blood, collected 14 to 15 days before vaccination. These receptors all stem from a man aged 50 to 60 who received an inactivated influenza vaccine.

This clonotype was observed a few times. The chain is built from TRBV5-1 and TRBJ2-2; D remains unclear. CDR1 and CDR2 from the germline V gene are SGHRS and YFSETQ. V lost 4 bases to trimming and J lost 7 bases, with 11 bases between them. The CDR3 has 13 residues. CDR3 protein: CASSTLTGGELFF. DNA of the CDR3: TGCGCCAGCAGCACCCTTACGGGCGGGGAGCTGTTTTTT.

This clonotype was observed a handful of times. The chain recombines TRBV6-2 or TRBV6-3 with TRBJ2-7, with 8 bases fitting TRBD1. Germline CDR1 MNHEY, CDR2 SVGEGT. The CDR3 totals 12 residues. J lost 4 bases, V lost 9 bases, and 5 bases had no gene match. The CDR3 DNA follows: TGTGCCAGAGACAGGGGTGTGTACGAGCAGTACTTC. This translates into CARDRGVYEQYF.

This clonotype was counted only a few times. This chain joins TRBV29-1 and TRBJ1-1, with unresolved D. The CDR3 is 12 amino acids. V lost 0 bases and J 5 bases, leaving 7 bases between the germline ends. Germline values: CDR1 SQVTM, CDR2 ANQGSEA. CDR3 in DNA: TGCAGCGTTGAAGAAGCGGGGACTGAAGCTTTCTTT. This codes for CSVEEAGTEAFF.

This clonotype was seen many times. J is TRBJ2-4 and V is TRBV7-9; 8 bases are a match to TRBD1. In germline, CDR1 is SEHNR, CDR2 FQNEAQ (reference sequence). J lost 3 bases, V lost 5 bases, and 9 bases had no gene match. This CDR3 region has 16 residues. CDR3 nucleotide sequence: TGTGCCAGCAGCCCACCAGGGGGCGCTGGCAAAAACATTCAGTACTTC. This gives the protein CASSPPGGAGKNIQYF. The full variable domain, with the rest looked up from reference TRBV7-9 and TRBJ2-4, is DTGVSQNPRHKITKRGQNVTFRCDPISEHNRLYWYRQTLGQGPEFLTYFQNEAQLEKSRLLSDRFSAERPKGSFSTLEIQRTEQGDSAMYLCASSPPGGAGKNIQYFGAGTRLSVL.

This clonotype was detected a few times. The rearrangement uses TRBV7-2 and TRBJ2-5; D might be TRBD1 (5 bases). The CDR3 has 13 residues. The V gene's germline CDR1 is SGHTA and CDR2 FQGNSA. V gave up 9 bases and J gave up 4 bases, with 15 bases separating them. DNA of the CDR3: TGTGCCAGTTCCATGGGGCTAGGAGAGACCCAGTACTTC. Its protein is CASSMGLGETQYF.

The chain couples TRBV6-2 or TRBV6-3 to TRBJ2-2; 8 bases are shared with TRBD2. V dropped 2 bases and J dropped 4; count of bases not matched to a gene: 6. The CDR3 extends over 16 amino acids. CDR1 is MNHEY, CDR2 SVGEGT, per germline. CDR3 nucleotides: TGTGCCAGCAGTTACACGGCGGGGGGTCGCACCGGGGAGCTGTTTTTT. Its translation: CASSYTAGGRTGELFF.

This clonotype was seen a handful of times. The V and J genes are TRBV12-3 or TRBV12-4 and TRBJ2-7; no definite D call. The V end was cut by 6 bases, the J end by 7 bases, with 16 bases between. The CDR3 is 13 amino acids. In DNA, the CDR3 is TGTGCCAGCAGCTCACCAGGTCTGGGGGAGCAGTACTTC. It codes for CASSSPGLGEQYF.

The chain has TRBV11-1 and TRBJ1-1; 7 bases fit TRBD1. Germline CDR1 reads SGHAT; CDR2 reads FQDESV (reference sequence). The length of the CDR3 is 15 residues. V dropped 1 base and J dropped 10; count of bases not matched to a gene: 12. The CDR3 bases are TGTGCCAGCAGCTTAGATTGGACAGGCGACCGGGGAGCTTTCTTT. Translated, it gives CASSLDWTGDRGAFF.

This clonotype appeared a few times. The genes are TRBV11-2 and TRBJ1-4, with a weak D call TRBD1 (6 bases). Germline CDR1 and CDR2: SGHAT and FQNNGV. V dropped 5 bases and J dropped 2 bases, with 18 bases sitting between them. This CDR3 has 17 amino acids. The CDR3 protein is CASSDPWGGSTNEKLFF. In DNA form, the CDR3 reads TGTGCCAGCAGCGATCCGTGGGGGGGCAGCACTAATGAAAAACTGTTTTTT.

This clonotype was seen ten or more times. The rearrangement links TRBV4-2 to TRBJ2-5; TRBD2 matches at 9 bases. CDR3 size: 17 residues. The V gene's germline CDR1 is LGHNA and CDR2 YNFKEQ. V dropped 1 base and J dropped 4; count of bases not matched to a gene: 10. The CDR3 loop reads CASSQVVAGEPGETQYF. The DNA of the CDR3 is TGTGCCAGCAGCCAAGTGGTAGCGGGAGAGCCCGGAGAGACCCAGTACTTC.

This clonotype was detected only a few times. The chain carries TRBV4-3 and TRBJ2-4; D unresolved. Trimming removed 0 bases from V and 6 bases from J, with 9 bases in between. This CDR3 is built from 14 residues. The germline V gene has CDR1 LGHNA and CDR2 YSLEER. CDR3 DNA: TGCGCCAGCAGCCAAGATACATCCCCAAACATTCAGTACTTC. It is translated as CASSQDTSPNIQYF.

This clonotype showed up many times. This chain joins TRBV5-1 and TRBJ2-7, with 7 bases lining up with TRBD1. The CDR3 spans 14 residues. CDR1 SGHRS and CDR2 YFSETQ come from the germline V gene. With 0 bases clipped from V and 2 bases from J, the junction kept 2 bases outside the gene matches. CDR3 sequence (DNA): TGCGCCAGCAGCTTGGGACAGGGTGCCTACGAGCAGTACTTC. Protein: CASSLGQGAYEQYF.

The chain is built from TRBV12-3 or TRBV12-4 and TRBJ2-3; 13 bases line up with TRBD2. This CDR3 comprises 16 residues. V lost 4 bases and J lost 6; bases outside the gene matches: 7. The CDR3 spells CASSSRLAGGGDTQYF. The DNA for the CDR3 is TGTGCCAGCAGTTCAAGACTAGCGGGAGGAGGCGATACGCAGTATTTT.

This clonotype has more than one count but fewer than ten. The chain combines TRBV30 with TRBJ1-2; D call uncertain. The CDR3 is 12 amino acids. V was trimmed by 2 bases and J by 2 bases, leaving 6 bases between them. Germline V gene data show CDR1 as GTSNPN and CDR2 as SVGIG (reference sequence). CDR3 coding DNA: TGTGCCTGGAGTTTGTTAAACTATGGCTACACCTTC. Amino acids: CAWSLLNYGYTF.

This clonotype was found a few times. The chain has TRBV10-3 and TRBJ1-6; D is uncertain. This CDR3 spans 14 amino acids. CDR1 is ENHRY and CDR2 is SYGVKD in the germline V gene. The V gene lost 0 bases and the J gene lost 9 bases, with 9 bases spanning the gap. CDR3 in amino acids: CAISESRAGSPLHF. The CDR3 coding sequence is TGTGCCATCAGTGAGTCGAGGGCGGGTTCACCCCTCCACTTT.